The next 26 T cell receptor beta chains were all read from a single sample in a study of cytomegalovirus exposure and HLA in healthy donors. Some clones are missing from TCRdb's copy, which holds only in-frame ones; the method was immunoSEQ multiplex PCR. The sample holds 250,000 to 350,000 clones, roughly 88% seen once. Source material: PBMCs. Receptors were obtained from a woman in her late teens or twenties in good health and CMV-seronegative.

The J gene is TRBJ2-6, the V gene TRBV10-3; the D gene is possibly TRBD1 (6 bases). V gave up 5 bases and J gave up 1 base, with 18 bases separating them. This CDR3 has 18 amino acids. Germline lookup yields CDR1 ENHRY and CDR2 SYGVKD. The CDR3 sequence is CAISSPRDTQSGANVLTF. In DNA form, the CDR3 reads TGTGCCATCAGTTCACCTCGGGACACACAATCTGGGGCCAACGTCCTGACTTTC.

V and J are TRBV7-7 and TRBJ2-2; D might be TRBD1 (5 bases). The ends were cut back, 3 bases at V and 5 bases at J, with 7 bases in the middle. Germline lookup yields CDR1 SSHAT and CDR2 FNYEAQ (reference sequence). The CDR3 extends over 13 amino acids. The CDR3 DNA reads TGTGCCAGCAGCTTTGGACAAACCGGGGAGCTGTTTTTT. It translates to CASSFGQTGELFF.

The chain has TRBV28 and TRBJ2-7; weak D call: TRBD1 (6 bases). In germline, CDR1 is MDHEN, CDR2 SYDVKM. With 2 bases removed from V and 1 base from J, the gap between germline ends came to 12 bases. The CDR3 sequence is 15 residues long. The chain's CDR3 is CASSLARTVSYEQYF. The CDR3 coding sequence is TGTGCCAGCAGTTTAGCAAGGACAGTGTCCTACGAGCAGTACTTC. The full variable domain, rest sourced from reference TRBV28 and TRBJ2-7, is DVKVTQSSRYLVKRTGEKVFLECVQDMDHENMFWYRQDPGLGLRLIYFSYDVKMKEKGDIPEGYSVSREKKERFSLILESASTNQTSMYLCASSLARTVSYEQYFGPGTRLTVT.

V is TRBV5-4 and J is TRBJ2-3, with D possibly TRBD2 on 5 matching bases. Deletions cut 4 bases from V and 2 bases from J, with 14 bases between. Germline lookup yields CDR1 SGHNT and CDR2 YYREEE (reference sequence). CDR3 length: 15 amino acids. CDR3 DNA: TGTGCCAGCAGCCTTGCAGCGGTCCCCACAGATACGCAGTATTTT. Encoded protein: CASSLAAVPTDTQYF. Combining the CDR3 with reference TRBV5-4 and TRBJ2-3 gives the whole variable domain ETGVTQSPTHLIKTRGQQVTLRCSSQSGHNTVSWYQQALGQGPQFIFQYYREEENGRGNFPPRFSGLQFPNYSSELNVNALELDDSALYLCASSLAAVPTDTQYFGPGTRLTVL.

In its sample, this clone was seen once. The V call is TRBV27, the J call TRBJ1-5; TRBD1 is a possible D gene (5 bases). Trimming took off 2 bases at V and 5 bases at J, with 7 bases between the two ends. CDR1 is MNHEY and CDR2 is SMNVEV in the germline V gene (reference sequence). This CDR3 region has 13 residues. This chain's CDR3 is CASSLDSYQPQHF. In DNA, the CDR3 is TGTGCCAGCAGTTTAGACAGCTATCAGCCCCAGCATTTT.

The chain has TRBV6-1 and TRBJ2-1; 16 nucleotides align to TRBD2. The CDR3 has 17 amino acids. Germline V gene lookup returns CDR1 MNHNS and CDR2 SASEGT. V dropped 4 bases and J dropped 9; count of bases not matched to a gene: 9. CDR3 in amino acids: CASSGYFGTSGRGEQFF. In DNA form, the CDR3 reads TGTGCCAGCAGTGGTTACTTCGGGACTAGCGGGAGGGGTGAGCAGTTCTTC.

This clone was recorded a few times. The V gene is TRBV20-1, the J gene TRBJ1-2, with 7 bases matching TRBD1. The length of the CDR3 is 11 residues. CDR1 DFQATT and CDR2 SNEGSKA come from the germline V gene (reference sequence). CDR3 loop: CSADRVTGYTF. Here the CDR3 DNA reads TGCAGCGCCGACAGGGTAACTGGCTACACCTTC.

The V gene is TRBV9, the J gene TRBJ2-7; D is possibly TRBD2 (6 bases). Germline V lookup: CDR1 SGDLS, CDR2 YYNGEE. The CDR3 is 15 amino acids. The ends were cut back, 0 bases at V and 3 bases at J, with 13 bases in the middle. The CDR3 region is CASSVESQGGYEQYF. The CDR3 nucleotides read TGTGCCAGCAGCGTAGAGTCCCAGGGAGGCTACGAGCAGTACTTC.

The V call is TRBV2, the J call TRBJ1-5, with TRBD1 as a possible D gene (5 bases). In germline, CDR1 is SNHLY, CDR2 FYNNEI. The CDR3 spans 14 residues. The germline V and J ends were trimmed by 4 bases and 4 bases, with 11 bases remaining between them. The CDR3 region is CASSGPGRNQPQHF. In DNA, the CDR3 is TGTGCCAGCAGTGGTCCAGGGCGAAATCAGCCCCAGCATTTT.

The table lists this clone with a few counts. The chain couples TRBV9 to TRBJ2-2; D perhaps matches TRBD2 (6 bases). Germline V gene data show CDR1 as SGDLS and CDR2 as YYNGEE. The CDR3 spans 16 residues. V lost 0 bases and J lost 5, with 14 bases in between. The CDR3 loop is CASSVGDLSFTGELFF. The CDR3 DNA sequence: TGTGCCAGCAGCGTAGGGGACTTGAGCTTTACCGGGGAGCTGTTTTTT.

The CDR3, as DNA: TGTGCCAGCAGGGACAGCGAAGACTATGGCTACACCTTC. It yields the protein CASRDSEDYGYTF. The chain uses TRBV6-5 and TRBJ1-2; tentative D call: TRBD1 (6 bases). The ends were cut back, 6 bases at V and 3 bases at J, with 11 bases in the middle. The germline CDR1 and CDR2 sequences are MNHEY and SVGAGI. The length of the CDR3 is 13 residues.

This clone appeared once. The J gene is TRBJ2-5, the V gene TRBV27; weak D call: TRBD1 (5 bases). Germline-derived CDR1 and CDR2 are MNHEY and SMNVEV (reference sequence). The V and J ends lost 6 bases and 10 bases respectively, with 12 bases between them. This CDR3 region has 11 residues. The CDR3 bases are TGTGCCAGCAGCCTTGGGGCGGACCAGTACTTC. It codes for CASSLGADQYF.

V and J are TRBV27 and TRBJ2-3, with 9 bases that match TRBD2. Looked up from germline, CDR1 is MNHEY and CDR2 is SMNVEV (reference sequence). There are 18 residues in the CDR3. J lost 4 bases, V lost 0 bases, and 11 bases had no gene match. The CDR3 DNA is TGTGCCAGCAGTTTATCGATAGTCGCTAGCGGGATGGCAGATACGCAGTATTTT. It encodes CASSLSIVASGMADTQYF.

The chain recombines TRBV18 with TRBJ2-7; a weak D match, TRBD1 (6 bases). The V end lost 4 bases, the J end lost 2 bases, and 12 bases lay between the germline ends. The germline V gene encodes CDR1 KGHSH and CDR2 LQKENI. The CDR3 is 14 amino acids. This chain's CDR3 is CASSLETGTYEQYF. In DNA, the CDR3 is TGTGCCAGCTCACTAGAAACAGGGACCTACGAGCAGTACTTC.

The chain recombines TRBV12-5 with TRBJ1-2; 10 nucleotides align to TRBD1. The V segment lost 6 bases and the J segment 4 bases; nucleotides outside the gene matches: 11. Germline CDR1 LGHNT, CDR2 FRNRAP. This CDR3 spans 16 amino acids. The CDR3 DNA follows: TGTGCTAGTGGCTTTGCCGGGACAGGGGCGGGCTATGGCTACACCTTC. Amino acid sequence: CASGFAGTGAGYGYTF.

The genes are TRBV2 and TRBJ1-5; D gene uncertain. Germline assignment: CDR1 SNHLY and CDR2 FYNNEI. The CDR3 length is 14 residues. V lost 4 bases and J lost 2, with 9 bases in between. The chain's CDR3 is CASSGDTGNQPQHF. The CDR3 nucleotides are TGTGCCAGCAGTGGAGACACTGGCAATCAGCCCCAGCATTTT.

Only one count was recorded for this clone. V gene TRBV2 combines with J gene TRBJ1-5; 12 nucleotides align to TRBD1. V gave up 6 bases and J gave up 5 bases; unmatched junction bases: 2. This CDR3 spans 14 amino acids. Looked up from germline, CDR1 is SNHLY and CDR2 is FYNNEI. In nucleotides, the CDR3 is TGTGCCAGCAGCCGGGACAGGGGGCATCAGCCCCAGCATTTT. Its translation is CASSRDRGHQPQHF.

The V and J genes are TRBV7-6 and TRBJ2-1, with a possible D match to TRBD2 (5 bases). The CDR3 covers 13 residues. Germline loops: CDR1 SGHVS, CDR2 FNYEAQ. V lost 1 base to trimming and J lost 10 bases, with 11 bases between them. The CDR3 spells CASSLDLAGEQFF. Here the CDR3 DNA reads TGTGCCAGCAGCTTAGATCTAGCCGGCGAGCAGTTCTTC.

The chain recombines TRBV5-4 with TRBJ2-7, with 9 bases lining up with TRBD2. Germline lookup yields CDR1 SGHNT and CDR2 YYREEE (reference sequence). The ends lost 4 bases at V and 0 bases at J; junction bases unmatched: 8. This CDR3 region has 16 residues. The CDR3 protein is CASSILGLANSYEQYF. CDR3 DNA sequence: TGTGCCAGCAGCATCCTAGGACTAGCGAACTCCTACGAGCAGTACTTC. Full variable domain (outside the CDR3, taken from reference TRBV5-4 and TRBJ2-7): ETGVTQSPTHLIKTRGQQVTLRCSSQSGHNTVSWYQQALGQGPQFIFQYYREEENGRGNFPPRFSGLQFPNYSSELNVNALELDDSALYLCASSILGLANSYEQYFGPGTRLTVT.

This clone was detected only once. The chain has TRBV5-6 and TRBJ1-1; no clear D. Germline CDR1 SGHDT, CDR2 YYEEEE. There are 13 residues in the CDR3. V dropped 0 bases and J dropped 8 bases, with 11 bases sitting between them. The CDR3 DNA reads as TGTGCCAGCAGCTTGGCATCGAGCGGGGAAGCTTTCTTT. This sequence encodes CASSLASSGEAFF.

This chain connects TRBV7-6 to TRBJ2-2; 14 bases fit TRBD2. Germline V gene lookup returns CDR1 SGHVS and CDR2 FNYEAQ. The J segment lost 5 bases and the V segment lost 5 bases, leaving 10 bases of the junction unmatched. This CDR3 region has 18 residues. The CDR3 nucleotides are TGTGCCAGCAGCCGCGAGGGACTAGCGGGAGAACGTACCGGGGAGCTGTTTTTT. Encoded protein: CASSREGLAGERTGELFF.

This chain uses TRBV19 with TRBJ2-1; 7 bases agree with TRBD2. Germline assignment: CDR1 LNHDA and CDR2 SQIVND (reference sequence). This CDR3 is built from 17 residues. The V gene end was trimmed by 3 bases and the J gene end by 4 bases; junction bases not matched to a gene: 12. CDR3 nucleotide sequence: TGTGCCAGTAGTATTCGGTCGGCGGGAGCTTTTTACAATGAGCAGTTCTTC. Translation gives CASSIRSAGAFYNEQFF.

J is TRBJ1-2 and V is TRBV4-1; 11 nucleotides line up with TRBD1. Trimming removed 3 bases from V and 5 bases from J; junction bases left unmatched: 5. CDR3 length: 15 amino acids. Germline V lookup: CDR1 MGHRA, CDR2 YSYEKL. This chain's CDR3 is CASSQEGQGAYGYTF. CDR3 nucleotides: TGCGCCAGCAGCCAGGAAGGACAGGGGGCGTATGGCTACACCTTC.

The chain carries TRBV28 and TRBJ2-7, with 9 bases aligning to TRBD1. This CDR3 is built from 16 residues. CDR1 and CDR2 from the germline V gene are MDHEN and SYDVKM. Trimming cost V 4 bases and J 3 bases; bases outside gene matches: 10. The CDR3 loop reads CASSSYSGTGNYEQYF. The CDR3 DNA sequence: TGTGCCAGCAGTTCGTACTCCGGGACAGGGAACTACGAGCAGTACTTC.

This chain joins TRBV6-5 and TRBJ1-3; D might be TRBD1 (6 bases). The CDR3 is made up of 16 amino acids. Trimming stripped 2 bases from V and 4 bases from J, with 15 bases between. The V gene's germline CDR1 is MNHEY and CDR2 SVGAGI. The CDR3 loop reads CASSYRRKDRGNTIYF. The CDR3 bases are TGTGCCAGCAGTTACCGTCGGAAAGACAGGGGAAACACCATATATTTT.

This chain connects TRBV18 to TRBJ2-1; 13 nucleotides agree with TRBD2. This CDR3 is built from 17 residues. The germline CDR1 and CDR2 sequences are KGHSH and LQKENI. V dropped 3 bases and J dropped 4; count of bases not matched to a gene: 6. The CDR3 reads CASSPPGTSGAYNEQFF. CDR3 in DNA: TGTGCCAGCTCACCCCCCGGGACTAGCGGGGCTTACAATGAGCAGTTCTTC.